This TCR beta chain is from a study of blood T cell repertoires in COVID-19. Whole-study context: From the United States, Italy and Spain came samples of acute and convalescent COVID-19. The cDNA or gDNA used as material had been derived from T cells, B-cell-depleted T cells, or PBMCs.

Original analysis: Estimation of nucleated cell counts relied on the amplification of reference gene primers. Sequencing used immunoSEQ multiplex PCR; TCRdb keeps in-frame clones, though not all of them. V, J and clone size are taken as reported in that table, and D and trimming were inferred from the DNA itself. The sample contains roughly 110,000 clones, 65% to 85% of which appear only once. This CDR3 spans 14 amino acids. Looked up from germline, CDR1 is SGHTA and CDR2 is FQGTGA. Trimming at V came to 4 bases and at J to 8 bases, leaving 7 bases not matched to a gene. The gene calls are TRBV7-3 and TRBJ2-3, with 9 bases identical to TRBD2. The sample comprised peripheral blood. The sequence came from a man in his fifties with acute or convalescent COVID-19. The CDR3 DNA reads as TGTGCCAGCAGCTCGGCGGGGGGGCCGTCTACGCAGTATTTT. This gives the protein CASSSAGGPSTQYF.